The sequence of this T cell receptor beta chain was determined in a study of post-analysis software for immune sequencing data. Study-wide findings and caveats: Higher frequency in patients than in controls was seen for roughly five TRBV segments, with TRBV5-6, TRBV5-1 and TRBV20-1 among them. Controls' normalized Chao1 diversity significantly exceeded that of multiple sclerosis patients.

This clonotype showed up just once. Its target is unknown. V was clipped by 0 bases and J by 3 bases; unmatched bases: 7. The CDR3 length is 16 residues. Germline CDR1 is SGHVS and CDR2 is FNYEAQ. Unique-molecular-identifier-tagged TCR beta cDNA libraries were used. TCRdb reprocessed the PCR reads with MiXCR, giving one entry per CDR3 protein. The data contain about 680,000 distinct CDR3 sequences, roughly three fifths of them singletons. The chain has TRBV7-6 and TRBJ2-5; 7 bases agree with TRBD2. The sample comprised blood. The receptor was derived from a girl aged 2-9 years with multiple sclerosis. As DNA, the CDR3 is TGTGCCAGCAGCTTAGCGTTGGGGGGGTTAAAAGAGACCCAGTACTTC. Translation: CASSLALGGLKETQYF.